Following are 5 T cell receptor beta chains from one sample sequenced in a study of blood T cells in healthy people across ages. The use of a sample-barcoded 5' primer and a J-beta primer mix characterized a second PCR of about 7 to 12 cycles. One entry per CDR3 protein results from TCRdb running MiXCR on the 5' RACE reads. This table holds about 600,000 distinct CDR3 sequences, about 45% found once. Sequencing used blood. These receptors were collected from an elderly man in good health.

This clonotype was detected only a few times. Since a much larger clone is just one base distant, this may be a read error. The rearrangement joins TRBV6-6 to TRBJ1-4; possibly TRBD1 for D (6 bases). This CDR3 region has 15 residues. The germline gives CDR1 MNHNY, CDR2 SVGAGI (reference sequence). V dropped 2 bases and J dropped 6 bases, with 13 bases sitting between them. CDR3 nucleotide sequence: TGTGCCAGCAGTTACGTCCCCAGGGGAGATGAAAAACTGTTTTTT. It encodes CASSYVPRGDEKLFF.

The CDR3 coding sequence is TGTGCCATCAGTGAACCCCATGCTAGCTACGAGCAGTACTTC. Translated: CAISEPHASYEQYF. The V and J genes are TRBV10-3 and TRBJ2-7, with D unclear. Trimming shortened V by 3 bases and J by 3 bases, and 12 bases separated the two germline ends. Germline V gene lookup returns CDR1 ENHRY and CDR2 SYGVKD. The length of the CDR3 is 14 residues.

The chain links TRBV29-1 to TRBJ2-7, with D perhaps TRBD1 (6 bases). CDR1 is SQVTM, CDR2 ANQGSEA, per germline. The length of the CDR3 is 15 residues. Trimming took off 1 base at V and 0 bases at J, with 13 bases between the two ends. CDR3 loop: CSVEGRQGSSYEQYF. Here the CDR3 DNA reads TGCAGCGTTGAAGGGCGGCAGGGGAGCTCCTACGAGCAGTACTTC.

This clonotype was counted only a few times. The chain recombines TRBV7-2 with TRBJ1-1; D might be TRBD1 (5 bases). Trimming pared 5 bases from V and 3 bases from J, leaving 13 bases between. Germline-derived CDR1 and CDR2 are SGHTA and FQGNSA. The CDR3 is made up of 14 amino acids. In DNA, the CDR3 is TGTGCCAGCAGCCCCGGCGGCAGGGACACTGAAGCTTTCTTT. Its translation is CASSPGGRDTEAFF.

This clonotype is a singleton in its sample. Germline and junction disagree at one end, which may indicate a read error. This chain joins TRBV3-1 and TRBJ2-5; D is perhaps TRBD1 or TRBD2 (5 bases each). The V gene's germline CDR1 is LGHDT and CDR2 YNNKEL (reference sequence). CDR3 size: 16 residues. The CDR3 DNA sequence: TGTGCCAGCAGCCGAATTGGGACCATATCCCAAGAGACCCGGTACTTC. Its protein is CASSRIGTISQETRYF.